These 2 T cell receptor beta chains originate from one sample sequenced in a study of T cells in Graves' hyperthyroidism and ophthalmopathy. Amplified TCR beta CDR3 regions came from RNA transcripts. An initial round of RT-PCR targeting the TCR CDR3 relied on the HTBI primer set. TCRdb recomputed calls from the multiplex PCR reads with MiXCR, one row per CDR3 protein. The table has roughly 530,000 distinct CDR3 sequences, 17% seen once. The sample comprised blood. These receptors were taken from a woman in her late teens or twenties with Graves' ophthalmopathy.

This clonotype was counted once. The chain couples TRBV30 to TRBJ2-4, with D hard to call. The CDR3 contains 15 residues. The V and J ends lost 2 bases and 9 bases respectively, with 20 bases between them. Germline V lookup: CDR1 GTSNPN, CDR2 SVGIG (reference sequence). CDR3 amino acids: CAWSPSNLDIGIQYF. DNA of the CDR3: TGTGCCTGGAGTCCGTCAAACCTCGACATCGGCATTCAGTACTTC. The full variable domain, completed using reference TRBV30 and TRBJ2-4, is SQTIHQWPATLVQPVGSPLSLECTVEGTSNPNLYWYRQAAGRGLQLLFYSVGIGQISSEVPQNLSASRPQDRQFILSSKKLLLSDSGFYLCAWSPSNLDIGIQYFGAGTRLSVL.

This clonotype was seen ten or more times. CDR3 nucleotides: TGTGCCTGGAGTGTTTTAGGAAATCAGCCCCAGCATTTT. Translating it yields CAWSVLGNQPQHF. The V and J genes are TRBV30 and TRBJ1-5, with D hard to call. The CDR3 sequence is 13 residues long. Germline V CDR1 and CDR2: GTSNPN, SVGIG (reference sequence). Trimming left V 0 bases short and J 4 bases short, with 7 bases between.